This TCR beta chain was recorded in a study of T cell repertoires in cytomegalovirus infection (dated by TCRdb to between 2018 and 2020). Describing the broader study: Recently identified HLA-C-restricted CMV epitopes, whose presentation resists viral immunomodulation, were targeted by peptide stimulations together with well-studied HLA-B-restricted epitopes. The HLA type of each donor mattered for the analysis, because public TCR beta signatures pointed to carriage of CMV infection along with the matching HLA type.

A note on this clonotype: No antigen is known for it. The input lacks base qualities; no much larger clone sits a single base away.

Results and caveats for the whole study, not just this receptor: The ex vivo response was dominated by HLA-C-restricted CMV-specific TCR beta clonotypes, and the single most frequent clonotype in two of eight donors was supplied by these HLA-C-restricted clonotypes. In both this cohort and an independent 352-donor cohort, the cumulative frequency of public TCR beta family members distinguished carriers of CMV infection plus the relevant HLA type.

Including the terminal cysteine and phenylalanine, the CDR3 comprises 13 residues. Of the read, only the CDR3 DNA is kept; its 39 bases are in frame from base 1. V is cut by 1 base and J by 6 bases, and the space between the germline ends is 7 bases. Sequencing instrument: Illumina HiSeq 1500. Using fastp at Q25 and MiXCR, TCRdb reprocessed the public reads and kept productive beta chains. Entries that share a CDR3 protein sequence are merged under the most common genes and DNA. The sample yields around 50,000 distinct CDR3 sequences; 20% were counted once. The ten largest account for 26% of the sample. Interpreted using the paper, the treatment or condition label stands for: in vitro stimulation with specific CMV peptide epitopes to enrich CMV-specific T cells.

The V gene is TRBV12-3 or TRBV12-4 and the J gene is TRBJ2-4, and the D gene may be TRBD2, 6 bases matching. The receptor comes from a human donor in good health (CMV status not recorded). Some clones in this sample may be carry-over from other donors' samples. The sample in question was CD8+ T cells from cultured PBMCs, obtained from culture after CMV antigen stimulation. The DNA sequence reads TGTGCCAGCAGTTTAGGCGGGGCAAACATTCAGTACTTC. Its protein is CASSLGGANIQYF.